The clone carrying this T cell receptor (beta chain) came up a few times. The antigen remains unidentified. The junction and the germline gene differ at one end; a read error may be behind it. This entry belongs to a study of T cells in Graves' hyperthyroidism and ophthalmopathy. Study outcomes and limitations: Among thyroid clonotypes expanded above 0.001, most also appeared in blood. Separation of ophthalmopathy from stable hyperthyroidism was achieved by a 13 V-J model.

Amplification of TCR beta CDR3 regions was performed using RNA transcripts as template. The HTBI set primed first-round TCR CDR3 RT-PCR. MiXCR was run by TCRdb on the multiplex PCR reads, yielding one entry per CDR3 protein. The data hold around 340,000 distinct CDR3 sequences, with around a sixth observed a single time. This CDR3 contains 13 residues. This TCR was recovered from a young man with Graves' hyperthyroidism. The gene calls are TRBV12-3 or TRBV12-4 and TRBJ2-5; D is uncertain. The sequenced material came from blood. Here the CDR3 DNA reads TGTGCCAGCAGTATGACACCTCAAGAGACCCGGTACTTC. Protein product: CASSMTPQETRYF.